This T cell receptor beta chain was obtained from a study of cytomegalovirus exposure and HLA in healthy donors. Study-wide results and caveats: The study designated fewer than 200 TCR beta chains cytomegalovirus-associated. TCR beta V- and J-gene trimming, according to a later analysis, was linked to a missense DCLRE1C variant. The study reported that TCR beta sequences accurately predicted HLA-A and HLA-B alleles in most subjects.

Amplification used 60 Vbeta primers and 13 Jbeta primers. The authors' processing: In a later analysis, the count reached about 75 million unique TCR beta chains, with 8.5 million to 14 million shared. Here immunoSEQ multiplex PCR was the method, and the copy in TCRdb shows in-frame clones only, minus some. That table furnishes V, J and clone size, whereas the DNA furnished D and trimming. The table lists roughly 130,000 clones, 60% to 75% of them singletons. Regarding this clone: Its specificity is not known. One end of the junction is discordant with germline, which a read error may explain.

CDR1 SNHLY and CDR2 FYNNEI come from the germline V gene. This CDR3 comprises 14 residues. The specimen was PBMCs. This TCR came from a woman between 45 and 60 years old in good health and CMV-seropositive. V usage is TRBV2 and J usage is TRBJ1-2; 7 nucleotides match TRBD1. The CDR3 DNA follows: TGTGCCAGCGGTGACAGGGCAGCTAACTATGGCTACACCTTC. Amino acid sequence: CASGDRAANYGYTF. Together with reference TRBV2 and TRBJ1-2, the CDR3 gives the full variable domain: EPEVTQTPSHQVTQMGQEVILRCVPISNHLYFYWYRQILGQKVEFLVSFYNNEISEKSEIFDDQFSVERPDGSNFTLKIRSTKLEDSAMYFCASGDRAANYGYTFGSGTRLTVV.